This entry lists 6 T cell receptor beta chains sequenced from one sample in a study of PD-1 blockade in classical Hodgkin lymphoma. Time point described: cycle 4 day 1 (C4D1), after about 6 weeks of nivolumab. Relapse after autologous stem cell transplantation occurred in every patient, and brentuximab vedotin exposure varied. The table came from immunoSEQ multiplex PCR; TCRdb's copy has only in-frame clones and leaves some out. This sample carries about 18,000 clones, roughly 80% of them seen once, and the ten largest clones take roughly 13%. Sample: peripheral blood mononuclear cells (PBMCs), taken before the fourth cycle of nivolumab. The receptors shown here come from a human donor with classical Hodgkin lymphoma.

The V and J genes are TRBV27 and TRBJ1-2; 11 nucleotides align to TRBD1. V was pared by 6 bases and J by 8 bases, with 5 bases of the junction left unmatched. The CDR3 totals 13 residues. The germline V gene encodes CDR1 MNHEY and CDR2 SMNVEV (reference sequence). The CDR3 spells CASRMGQGGGYTF. The CDR3 DNA sequence: TGTGCCAGCAGGATGGGACAGGGGGGCGGCTACACCTTC.

This clone has a single count. The chain is built from TRBV5-1 and TRBJ1-5; 7 positions agree with TRBD1. This CDR3 comprises 15 residues. CDR1 and CDR2 from the germline V gene are SGHRS and YFSETQ. With 0 bases clipped from V and 6 bases from J, the junction kept 6 bases outside the gene matches. In DNA, the CDR3 is TGCGCCAGCAGCTTGGCGGGCAGGGGGGGTCAGCCCCAGCATTTT. This sequence encodes CASSLAGRGGQPQHF.

The V call is TRBV27, the J call TRBJ2-1; TRBD1 matches 9 bases. Trimming cost V 1 base and J 4 bases; bases outside gene matches: 2. Germline V CDR1 and CDR2: MNHEY, SMNVEV (reference sequence). The CDR3 spans 15 residues. The CDR3 DNA reads as TGTGCCAGCAGTTTATGGGGACAGGGATACAATGAGCAGTTCTTC. It is translated as CASSLWGQGYNEQFF.

CDR3 loop: CASSYSGARYEQYF. CDR3 DNA sequence: TGTGCCAGCAGTTACTCAGGGGCCCGCTACGAGCAGTACTTC. The chain employs TRBV6-5 and TRBJ2-7, with D possibly TRBD1 on 5 matching bases. This CDR3 is built from 14 residues. V shed 0 bases and J shed 3 bases, with 9 bases lying between them. CDR1 and CDR2 (germline): MNHEY, SVGAGI.

The chain uses TRBV5-4 and TRBJ1-6; D is uncertain. The CDR3 sequence is 14 residues long. Germline-derived CDR1 and CDR2 are SGHNT and YYREEE (reference sequence). V was cut by 1 base and J by 9 bases, with 11 bases left in between. CDR3 bases: TGTGCCAGCAGCTTGAATGGCCAGGTTTCACCCCTCCACTTT. Translating gives CASSLNGQVSPLHF.

The chain combines TRBV12-5 with TRBJ1-3, with D tentatively TRBD1 (6 bases). V gave up 1 base and J gave up 4 bases, with 26 bases separating them. CDR1 LGHNT and CDR2 FRNRAP come from the germline V gene. The CDR3 is 20 amino acids. The DNA of the CDR3 is TGTGCTAGTGGTTTGGAGGGGGGCCCGGGACAAAGAAGCTCCGGAAACACCATATATTTT. This gives the protein CASGLEGGPGQRSSGNTIYF.